Listed here are 6 T cell receptor beta chains from one sample, sequenced in a study of tumor-infiltrating lymphocytes in oesophageal squamous cell carcinoma. Each CDR3 protein is one row after TCRdb ran MiXCR on the PCR reads. This table holds roughly 11,000 distinct CDR3 sequences, roughly half found once. Sequencing was performed on esophageal tumor tissue. The source of these receptors is a male donor with esophageal squamous cell carcinoma.

This chain uses TRBV6-1 with TRBJ2-3; D remains ambiguous. The J call may not be correct, given that the DNA end is closer to TRBJ1-2. In germline, CDR1 is MNHNS, CDR2 SASEGT. There are 12 residues in the CDR3. The DNA of the CDR3 is TGTGCCAGCAGTGAAGTTAGGGATGGCTACACCTTC. It encodes CASSEVRDGYTF.

This chain connects TRBV7-2 to TRBJ2-1; D not resolved. Looked up from germline, CDR1 is SGHTA and CDR2 is FQGNSA. This CDR3 spans 14 amino acids. V lost 1 base and J lost 6, with 10 bases in between. In DNA, the CDR3 is TGTGCCAGCAGCTTAGGTGACTCCCGCAATGAGCAGTTCTTC. This gives the protein CASSLGDSRNEQFF.

The chain is built from TRBV7-6 and TRBJ2-2; perhaps TRBD2 as D (7 bases). The CDR3 covers 16 residues. Germline values: CDR1 SGHVS, CDR2 FNYEAQ. Trimming shortened V by 5 bases and J by 4 bases, and 17 bases separated the two germline ends. CDR3 protein: CASSTRGGGVTGELFF. CDR3 in DNA: TGTGCCAGCAGCACTAGGGGGGGAGGGGTCACCGGGGAGCTGTTTTTT.

This clonotype has at least ten counts. The rearrangement joins TRBV7-8 to TRBJ2-1; D is tentatively TRBD1 or TRBD2 (5 bases each). The CDR3 consists of 16 residues. Germline V CDR1 and CDR2: SGHVS, FQNEAQ. Deletions cut 5 bases from V and 0 bases from J, with 14 bases between. The CDR3 DNA follows: TGTGCCAGCAGCCGGGACGGTCAGAGCTCCTACAATGAGCAGTTCTTC. Translating gives CASSRDGQSSYNEQFF.

The chain carries TRBV7-6 and TRBJ2-7, with 8 bases fitting TRBD1. Germline CDR1 is SGHVS and CDR2 is FNYEAQ. The CDR3 sequence is 13 residues long. Losses at the gene ends were 5 bases for V and 3 bases for J; bases not matched to a gene: 3. CDR3 region: CASSPTGGYEQYF. The DNA of the CDR3 is TGTGCCAGCAGCCCTACAGGGGGCTACGAGCAGTACTTC.

In this sample, this clonotype turned up many times. This chain connects TRBV7-6 to TRBJ2-1, with 10 bases fitting TRBD2. Germline V gene sequence: CDR1 SGHVS, CDR2 FNYEAQ. This CDR3 has 16 amino acids. For the CDR3, the DNA is TGTGTTACGCGACGGGCTAGCGGGAGAGGGGGGAATGAGCAGTTCTTC. Protein: CVTRRASGRGGNEQFF.